Listed below are T cell receptor beta chains from one sample, sequenced in a study of cytomegalovirus exposure and HLA in healthy donors. Clones were sequenced by immunoSEQ multiplex PCR, and TCRdb holds only the in-frame ones, with some missing. The data show roughly 150,000 clones, with 85% to 90% seen just once and 3% to 3.5% held by the top ten. Material: PBMCs. The receptors shown here come from a woman aged 18-30 years in good health and CMV-seropositive. The CDR3 runs from the conserved cysteine through the conserved F or W. A D gene is named only where the DNA matches it firmly. Where a row states a size, it is once, few, many or the class of an expanded clone; other rows omit it.

>TRBD2|TRBV30|.|TRBJ2-7
CAWSVMGWREARYEQYF
TGTGCCTGGAGTGTAATGGGGTGGCGGGAGGCCAGGTACGAGCAGTACTTC
>TRBD1|TRBV29-1|.|TRBJ1-1
CSVTRDSITEAFF
TGCAGCGTAACCCGGGACAGCATCACTGAAGCTTTCTTT
>.|TRBV7-9|few|TRBJ2-7
CASSLGDREQYF
TGTGCCAGCAGCTTAGGAGACAGGGAGCAGTACTTC
>.|TRBV4-3|.|TRBJ2-5
CASSRRRDPSGETQYF
TGCGCCAGCAGCCGACGGCGGGACCCCTCGGGGGAGACCCAGTACTTC
>TRBD2|TRBV19|.|TRBJ2-7
CASSDRTRSGYEQYF
TGTGCCAGTAGTGATCGGACTAGATCAGGATACGAGCAGTACTTC
>.|TRBV18|.|TRBJ2-5
CASSPPRMGETQYF
TGTGCCAGCTCACCCCCTAGGATGGGAGAGACCCAGTACTTC
>TRBD2|TRBV6-6|.|TRBJ2-2
CASSYAGGQTGELFF
TGTGCCAGCAGTTATGCGGGAGGGCAAACCGGGGAGCTGTTTTTT
>TRBD2|TRBV9|once|TRBJ2-2
CASSPPSGSLGGELFF
TGTGCCAGCAGCCCCCCGAGCGGGAGTCTTGGTGGGGAGCTGTTTTTT
>TRBD2|TRBV25-1|.|TRBJ2-1
CASSEYPGRYYNEQFF
TGTGCCAGCAGTGAATACCCCGGGAGGTACTACAATGAGCAGTTCTTC
>.|TRBV30|once|TRBJ1-2
CAWSAPISRGYTF
TGTGCCTGGAGTGCCCCCATAAGTAGAGGCTACACCTTC
>TRBD2|TRBV6-1|.|TRBJ2-7
CASSEREGLGEQYF
TGTGCCAGCAGTGAAAGGGAGGGCCTGGGGGAGCAGTACTTC
>TRBD1|TRBV7-2|.|TRBJ1-1
CASSRNRGEAFF
TGTGCCAGCAGTAGGAACAGGGGTGAAGCTTTCTTT
>.|TRBV19|.|TRBJ2-7
CAVSTDSTGLYEQYF
TGTGCCGTGTCGACCGACAGTACGGGCCTCTACGAGCAGTACTTC
>.|TRBV7-2|.|TRBJ1-4
CASSSYNEKLFF
TGTGCCAGCAGCTCCTATAATGAAAAACTGTTTTTT